These 19 T cell receptor beta chains were all obtained from the same sample, sequenced in a study of T-cell reconstitution after alpha-beta-depleted transplantation in children. Construction of the TCRbeta library involved unique molecular identifiers. In TCRdb, the PCR reads were re-called with MiXCR into one record per CDR3 protein. Of around 120,000 distinct CDR3 sequences detected, 20% to 25% appear once; the ten largest clones hold 10% to 13%. The sample in question was PBMCs, mostly from graft donor cells, obtained 180 days after TCRalphabeta/CD19-depleted stem cell transplant. These receptors came from a male patient aged 2 to 9 who had a stem cell transplant for chronic granulomatous disease, so the T cells may come from the graft donor.

This clonotype was seen many times. J is TRBJ2-7 and V is TRBV5-5; D is undetermined. The germline V gene has CDR1 SGHKS and CDR2 YYEKEE (reference sequence). Trimming left V 0 bases short and J 4 bases short, with 14 bases between. CDR3 size: 15 residues. CDR3 in amino acids: CASSLGAGELYEQYF. CDR3 bases: TGTGCCAGCAGCTTGGGCGCCGGAGAACTGTACGAGCAGTACTTC.

The V gene is TRBV7-2, the J gene TRBJ1-3; possible D gene TRBD1, 5 bases. V was clipped by 1 base and J by 0 bases, with 13 bases between them. The CDR3 is 17 residues long. CDR1 SGHTA and CDR2 FQGNSA come from the germline V gene. The CDR3 bases are TGTGCCAGCAGCTTAGGCCCGGACACGACCTCTGGAAACACCATATATTTT. It specifies CASSLGPDTTSGNTIYF. The whole variable domain, filled in from reference TRBV7-2 and TRBJ1-3, reads GAGVSQSPSNKVTEKGKDVELRCDPISGHTALYWYRQSLGQGLEFLIYFQGNSAPDKSGLPSDRFSAERTGGSVSTLTIQRTQQEDSAVYLCASSLGPDTTSGNTIYFGEGSWLTVV.

This clonotype was counted ten times or more. The genes are TRBV7-9 and TRBJ1-1; D is undetermined. Germline V gene data show CDR1 as SEHNR and CDR2 as FQNEAQ (reference sequence). CDR3 size: 13 residues. Trimming removed 4 bases at V and 5 bases at J, with 11 bases between. The CDR3 protein is CASSSGRSTEAFF. The CDR3, as DNA: TGTGCCAGCAGCTCCGGACGGTCAACTGAAGCTTTCTTT.

The rearrangement joins TRBV20-1 to TRBJ2-5; no clear D. Germline CDR1 reads DFQATT; CDR2 reads SNEGSKA (reference sequence). Trimming removed 3 bases from V and 1 base from J, with 9 bases in between. The CDR3 consists of 13 residues. The CDR3 nucleotides read TGCAGTGCTAGTTTTGCGGTCCAAGAGACCCAGTACTTC. Amino acid sequence: CSASFAVQETQYF.

In this sample, this clonotype turned up many times. This chain links TRBV7-8 with TRBJ2-7; a weak D match, TRBD2 (6 bases). The V and J ends lost 1 base and 4 bases respectively, with 14 bases between them. The CDR3 extends over 15 amino acids. CDR1 is SGHVS and CDR2 is FQNEAQ in the germline V gene. CDR3 DNA sequence: TGTGCCAGCAGCTTAGTGCGGGGAGTCGGGTACGAGCAGTACTTC. This encodes CASSLVRGVGYEQYF.

This clonotype was recorded at least ten times. The V gene is TRBV12-3 or TRBV12-4, the J gene TRBJ2-2, with TRBD2 as a possible D gene (5 bases). V was clipped by 5 bases and J by 6 bases, with 16 bases between them. The CDR3 loop spans 15 amino acids. In nucleotides, the CDR3 is TGTGCCAGCAGTCTAGTGGACTCGATCGCCGGGGAGCTGTTTTTT. Protein: CASSLVDSIAGELFF.

At least ten counts were recorded for this clonotype. The chain links TRBV5-1 to TRBJ2-1, with D uncertain. This CDR3 region has 15 residues. V lost 4 bases to trimming and J lost 1 base, with 12 bases between them. CDR1 and CDR2 from the germline V gene are SGHRS and YFSETQ. CDR3 DNA sequence: TGCGCCAGCAGCGGGGTTGTAAATTCCTACAATGAGCAGTTCTTC. Translated, it gives CASSGVVNSYNEQFF.

The chain links TRBV7-2 to TRBJ2-1; D might be TRBD2 (6 bases). V shed 5 bases and J shed 7 bases, with 18 bases lying between them. The germline CDR1 and CDR2 sequences are SGHTA and FQGNSA. The CDR3 is made up of 15 amino acids. The CDR3 sequence: CASSRGGVNRNEQFF. The CDR3 nucleotides read TGTGCCAGCAGCCGAGGAGGGGTAAATAGGAATGAGCAGTTCTTC.

V usage is TRBV3-1 and J usage is TRBJ2-1; 9 nucleotides match TRBD1. With 5 bases clipped from V and 7 bases from J, the junction kept 6 bases outside the gene matches. There are 14 residues in the CDR3. The germline gives CDR1 LGHDT, CDR2 YNNKEL (reference sequence). This CDR3 is CASSTGTGSNEQFF. The CDR3 DNA reads as TGTGCCAGCAGCACCGGGACAGGGAGTAATGAGCAGTTCTTC.

DNA of the CDR3: TGTGCCAGCAGCTTGGATCCGGGGCGGAACACTGAAGCTTTCTTT. Residues: CASSLDPGRNTEAFF. The chain is built from TRBV5-6 and TRBJ1-1; tentatively, D is TRBD1 (5 bases). V was trimmed by 0 bases and J by 1 base, leaving 10 bases between them. CDR3 length: 15 residues. Per germline, CDR1 SGHDT and CDR2 YYEEEE.

This clonotype was counted ten times or more. This chain uses TRBV20-1 with TRBJ2-5; D remains unclear. Germline V gene sequence: CDR1 DFQATT, CDR2 SNEGSKA (reference sequence). Trimming took 4 bases from V and 1 from J, leaving 13 bases between them. CDR3 length: 14 amino acids. The CDR3: CSATRYGSQETQYF. DNA for the CDR3: TGCAGTGCTACAAGATACGGCAGCCAAGAGACCCAGTACTTC.

The rearrangement joins TRBV5-6 to TRBJ1-2; the D is unclear. The CDR3 is made up of 13 amino acids. Trimming stripped 0 bases from V and 4 bases from J, with 7 bases between. From germline, CDR1 is SGHDT and CDR2 YYEEEE. The CDR3 region is CASSLEGSYGYTF. The CDR3 DNA sequence: TGTGCCAGCAGCTTGGAGGGTTCCTATGGCTACACCTTC.

The sample holds one count of this clonotype. This chain links TRBV6-2 or TRBV6-3 with TRBJ2-1; 12 bases are a match to TRBD2. The CDR3 runs to 14 residues. The V and J ends lost 6 bases and 8 bases, in that order; junction bases with no gene match: 5. Per the germline V gene, CDR1 is MNHEY and CDR2 is SVGEGT. The DNA for the CDR3 is TGTGCCAGCAGAGCTAGCGGGAGGGCCCATGAGCAGTTCTTC. It encodes CASRASGRAHEQFF.

The gene calls are TRBV12-3 or TRBV12-4 and TRBJ1-3; D call uncertain. The CDR3 is made up of 14 amino acids. The V and J ends lost 7 bases and 0 bases respectively, with 10 bases between them. This chain's CDR3 is CASIRLDSGNTIYF. CDR3 DNA sequence: TGTGCCAGCATACGTCTGGACTCTGGAAACACCATATATTTT.

Ten or more counts support this clonotype. The V and J genes are TRBV20-1 and TRBJ1-5; 7 bases map to TRBD1. Germline loops: CDR1 DFQATT, CDR2 SNEGSKA (reference sequence). V lost 0 bases to trimming and J lost 3 bases; unmatched junction nucleotides: 11. This CDR3 comprises 17 residues. CDR3 sequence (DNA): TGCAGTGCTAGAGAACACTTGGCGACAGGGCTCAATCAGCCCCAGCATTTT. This gives the protein CSAREHLATGLNQPQHF.

There are many counts of this clonotype. The chain has TRBV5-4 and TRBJ2-3; D is unclear. From germline, CDR1 is SGHNT and CDR2 YYREEE (reference sequence). Trimming shortened V by 0 bases and J by 5 bases, and 4 bases separated the two germline ends. The CDR3 covers 12 residues. The chain's CDR3 is CASSLVRDTQYF. The CDR3 nucleotides are TGTGCCAGCAGCTTGGTGAGAGATACGCAGTATTTT.

This clonotype was counted ten times or more. The chain recombines TRBV9 with TRBJ2-1, with D tentatively TRBD1 or TRBD2 (5 bases each). The germline V gene encodes CDR1 SGDLS and CDR2 YYNGEE. Trimming removed 0 bases at V and 2 bases at J, with 15 bases between. The CDR3 contains 17 residues. The CDR3 bases are TGTGCCAGCAGCGTAGGCTGGGGCGGGCCTGCCTACAATGAGCAGTTCTTC. It specifies CASSVGWGGPAYNEQFF.

The CDR3 region has the DNA TGTGCCAGCAGCTTCTGGGGGATAGCCTATGGCTACACCTTC. Protein product: CASSFWGIAYGYTF. The chain links TRBV5-5 to TRBJ1-2, with D possibly being TRBD1 (5 bases). V shed 2 bases and J shed 4 bases, with 12 bases lying between them. Germline V gives CDR1 SGHKS, CDR2 YYEKEE (reference sequence). The CDR3 totals 14 residues.

This clonotype turned up a few times. The chain links TRBV7-2 to TRBJ2-1; 7 bases align to TRBD2. Germline trimming cut 0 bases from V and 2 bases from J; bases unmatched to any gene: 1. CDR1 and CDR2 from the germline V gene are SGHTA and FQGNSA. The CDR3 spans 15 residues. The CDR3 sequence: CASSLAGTTYNEQFF. The CDR3, as DNA: TGTGCCAGCAGCTTAGCGGGGACTACCTACAATGAGCAGTTCTTC.